A single sample is the source of the 13 T cell receptor beta chains below, sequenced in a study of T cell changes during pregnancy in multiple sclerosis. Here immunoSEQ multiplex PCR was the method, and the copy in TCRdb shows in-frame clones only, minus some. Among roughly 34,000 clones listed, around nine tenths were seen once. This specimen consisted of CD8+ T cells from peripheral blood mononuclear cells, obtained in the third trimester of pregnancy. The receptors stem from a female donor with multiple sclerosis, enrolled in a pregnancy study.

This clone was seen only once. This chain links TRBV18 with TRBJ2-7, with 11 bases identical to TRBD2. The CDR3 sequence is 16 residues long. Germline CDR1 and CDR2: KGHSH and LQKENI. The V segment lost 3 bases and the J segment 0 bases; nucleotides outside the gene matches: 4. The CDR3 sequence: CASSPGTSGRSYEQYF. CDR3 DNA sequence: TGTGCCAGCTCACCGGGGACTAGCGGACGCTCCTACGAGCAGTACTTC.

The chain carries TRBV9 and TRBJ2-5; TRBD2 matches 14 bases. CDR1 and CDR2 from the germline V gene are SGDLS and YYNGEE. With V trimmed by 2 bases and J by 5 bases, 2 bases remained unmatched. This CDR3 spans 15 amino acids. CDR3 in amino acids: CASSVRTSGGETQYF. In DNA, the CDR3 is TGTGCCAGCAGCGTCCGGACTAGCGGGGGGGAGACCCAGTACTTC.

V is TRBV19 and J is TRBJ1-1; perhaps TRBD1 as D (5 bases). This CDR3 has 13 residues. V lost 2 bases and J 7 bases, leaving 11 bases between the germline ends. Germline values: CDR1 LNHDA, CDR2 SQIVND (reference sequence). Here the CDR3 reads CASSITTASEAFF. The CDR3 DNA is TGTGCCAGTAGTATAACGACAGCGAGTGAAGCTTTCTTT. Full variable domain (outside the CDR3, taken from reference TRBV19 and TRBJ1-1): DGGITQSPKYLFRKEGQNVTLSCEQNLNHDAMYWYRQDPGQGLRLIYYSQIVNDFQKGDIAEGYSVSREKKESFPLTVTSAQKNPTAFYLCASSITTASEAFFGQGTRLTVV.

As for this clone: Additional DNA sequences in this sample encode the identical CDR3. V is TRBV2 and J is TRBJ1-1; TRBD1 aligns across 7 bases. The CDR3 runs to 14 residues. The germline V gene has CDR1 SNHLY and CDR2 FYNNEI. Trimming cost V 0 bases and J 7 bases; bases outside gene matches: 5. CDR3 DNA: TGTGCCAGCAGTGAAGCTCCGGGGACAGATGAAGCTTTCTTT. It yields the protein CASSEAPGTDEAFF. The entire variable domain, with the rest obtained from reference TRBV2 and TRBJ1-1, is as follows: EPEVTQTPSHQVTQMGQEVILRCVPISNHLYFYWYRQILGQKVEFLVSFYNNEISEKSEIFDDQFSVERPDGSNFTLKIRSTKLEDSAMYFCASSEAPGTDEAFFGQGTRLTVV.

This clone was observed a few times. V is TRBV7-9 and J is TRBJ2-1; D gene ambiguous. The V end was cut by 6 bases, the J end by 4 bases, with 7 bases between. In germline, CDR1 is SEHNR, CDR2 FQNEAQ (reference sequence). The CDR3 is 12 residues long. The CDR3 DNA reads as TGTGCCAGCAGTCTTCAGTACAATGAGCAGTTCTTC. It encodes CASSLQYNEQFF.

The chain uses TRBV19 and TRBJ1-5; D might be TRBD1 (6 bases). Germline loops: CDR1 LNHDA, CDR2 SQIVND (reference sequence). The CDR3 is 16 amino acids. The V gene lost 8 bases and the J gene lost 5 bases, with 22 bases spanning the gap. CDR3 residues: CASGYLTQGGHQPQHF. CDR3 nucleotide sequence: TGTGCCAGTGGATACCTAACACAGGGAGGGCATCAGCCCCAGCATTTT.

This clone showed up just a few times. The rearrangement uses TRBV19 and TRBJ1-1; TRBD1 agrees at 7 bases. The CDR3 is 14 amino acids. With 5 bases clipped from V and 6 bases from J, the junction kept 9 bases outside the gene matches. Germline V gene sequence: CDR1 LNHDA, CDR2 SQIVND (reference sequence). The CDR3 coding sequence is TGTGCCAGTAGTCCCGGGGCAGGGGGGTCTGAAGCTTTCTTT. This sequence encodes CASSPGAGGSEAFF.

This clone was seen just once. V usage is TRBV6-5 and J usage is TRBJ1-2; D is possibly TRBD1 (5 bases). V was clipped by 0 bases and J by 6 bases, with 14 bases between them. Germline values: CDR1 MNHEY, CDR2 SVGAGI. The CDR3 spans 15 residues. CDR3 DNA: TGTGCCAGCAGTTACTCGGTCATAGGGGAGGATGGCTACACCTTC. Translated, it gives CASSYSVIGEDGYTF.

The CDR3 DNA reads TGCGCCAGCAGCCGAACGACAGGGGGGAATAATTCACCCCTCCACTTT. It translates to CASSRTTGGNNSPLHF. The V gene is TRBV5-1, the J gene TRBJ1-6; TRBD1 matches at 9 bases. Germline-derived CDR1 and CDR2 are SGHRS and YFSETQ. V shed 4 bases and J 5 bases; nucleotides not matched to a gene: 7. The CDR3 runs 16 residues.

The chain employs TRBV14 and TRBJ1-2; D is unclear. The germline CDR1 and CDR2 sequences are SGHDN and FVKESK. The CDR3 is 13 amino acids. V was clipped by 4 bases and J by 0 bases, with 6 bases between them. The CDR3 sequence is CASSPTANYGYTF. For the CDR3, the DNA is TGTGCCAGCAGCCCTACAGCTAACTATGGCTACACCTTC.

The rearrangement uses TRBV7-2 and TRBJ1-2, with 12 bases aligning to TRBD1. CDR3 size: 15 residues. The germline V gene has CDR1 SGHTA and CDR2 FQGNSA. V dropped 6 bases and J dropped 3; count of bases not matched to a gene: 5. As DNA, the CDR3 is TGTGCCAGCAGGATGGGGACAGGGGGCGACTATGGCTACACCTTC. Translation gives CASRMGTGGDYGYTF. The complete variable domain, with remaining parts taken from reference TRBV7-2 and TRBJ1-2, reads GAGVSQSPSNKVTEKGKDVELRCDPISGHTALYWYRQSLGQGLEFLIYFQGNSAPDKSGLPSDRFSAERTGGSVSTLTIQRTQQEDSAVYLCASRMGTGGDYGYTFGSGTRLTVV.

The V call is TRBV19, the J call TRBJ2-3; TRBD2 is a possible D gene (6 bases). Germline-derived CDR1 and CDR2 are LNHDA and SQIVND (reference sequence). CDR3 length equals 15 residues. Trimming took off 0 bases at V and 6 bases at J, with 13 bases between the two ends. The CDR3 here is CASSIESRGFDTQYF. The CDR3 DNA follows: TGTGCCAGTAGTATAGAATCTCGGGGGTTTGATACGCAGTATTTT.

This clone was observed a few times. The chain's CDR3 is CASKSSGGDTGELFF. The CDR3 DNA follows: TGTGCCAGCAAGTCTAGCGGGGGCGACACCGGGGAGCTGTTTTTT. V usage is TRBV6-4 and J usage is TRBJ2-2, with 10 bases fitting TRBD2. Losses at the gene ends were 7 bases for V and 3 bases for J; bases not matched to a gene: 5. Per the germline V gene, CDR1 is MRHNA and CDR2 is SNTAGT. CDR3 length: 15 residues.